These T cell receptor beta chains were read from a single sample in a study of blood T cells in healthy people across ages. TCRdb reanalysed the 5' RACE reads using MiXCR and keeps one entry per CDR3 protein. This table has 500,000 to 650,000 distinct CDR3 sequences, about 26% appearing once. These data also featured in a second study, about T cells of mothers and their children.

The sequencing sample was made of blood. These receptors all stem from a boy between 2 and 15 years old in good health. Each CDR3 is given with its conserved first and last residue. A D gene is named only where the DNA matches it firmly. Clone sizes are given selectively: once, few, many, or a class where the clone is expanded.

v_gene: TRBV3-1
d_gene: TRBD1
abundance: few
j_gene: TRBJ2-1
CDR3nt: TGTGCCAGCAGCCCCGGGACAGGGTCAATCCGGCAGTTCTTC
CDR3aa: CASSPGTGSIRQFF

v_gene: TRBV12-3/TRBV12-4
d_gene: .
abundance: few
j_gene: TRBJ1-3
CDR3nt: TGTGCCAGCACCTACCGGAACACCATATATTTT
CDR3aa: CASTYRNTIYF

v_gene: TRBV7-9
d_gene: TRBD1
abundance: few
j_gene: TRBJ1-4
CDR3nt: TGTGCCAGCGGAGGAGTACAGGGGGCAACTAATGAAAAACTGTTTTTT
CDR3aa: CASGGVQGATNEKLFF

v_gene: TRBV29-1
d_gene: .
abundance: few
j_gene: TRBJ1-2
CDR3nt: TGCAGCGTTGAAGAAGGCAGGGGCTACACCTTC
CDR3aa: CSVEEGRGYTF

v_gene: TRBV4-2
d_gene: .
abundance: few
j_gene: TRBJ1-4
CDR3nt: TGTGCCAGCAGCCAGGACTATAATGAAAAACTGTTTTTT
CDR3aa: CASSQDYNEKLFF

v_gene: TRBV5-1
d_gene: TRBD1
abundance: .
j_gene: TRBJ2-1
CDR3nt: TGCGCCAGCAGCATACAGGGGGCACTCAATGAGCAGTTCTTC
CDR3aa: CASSIQGALNEQFF

v_gene: TRBV20-1
d_gene: TRBD1
abundance: .
j_gene: TRBJ1-1
CDR3nt: TGCAGTGCGCTCGGGACAGGGTACACTGAAGCTTTCTTT
CDR3aa: CSALGTGYTEAFF

v_gene: TRBV20-1
d_gene: TRBD1
abundance: many
j_gene: TRBJ2-5
CDR3nt: TGCAGTGCTGTGGGACAGTACCAAGAGACCCAGTACTTC
CDR3aa: CSAVGQYQETQYF

v_gene: TRBV7-6
d_gene: TRBD1
abundance: .
j_gene: TRBJ2-2
CDR3nt: TGTGCCAGCAGCTACACAAAGGGACAGGGGCCAAAGGACACCGGGGAGCTGTTTTTT
CDR3aa: CASSYTKGQGPKDTGELFF

v_gene: TRBV9
d_gene: .
abundance: many
j_gene: TRBJ2-3
CDR3nt: TGTGCCAGCAGCCCGTCAAGGGGGAGTTCAGATACGCAGTATTTT
CDR3aa: CASSPSRGSSDTQYF

v_gene: TRBV25-1
d_gene: TRBD1
abundance: .
j_gene: TRBJ2-5
CDR3nt: TGTGCCAGCAGTGACCGGGACAGGCAAGAGACCCAGTACTTC
CDR3aa: CASSDRDRQETQYF

v_gene: TRBV7-2
d_gene: .
abundance: .
j_gene: TRBJ2-7
CDR3nt: TGTGCCAGCAGCACAACCTCCGGGACATCCTACGAGCAGTACTTC
CDR3aa: CASSTTSGTSYEQYF

v_gene: TRBV5-5
d_gene: .
abundance: few
j_gene: TRBJ2-2
CDR3nt: TGTGCCAGCAGCCCCACTAGCCGAACCGGGGAGCTGTTTTTT
CDR3aa: CASSPTSRTGELFF

v_gene: TRBV2
d_gene: .
abundance: few
j_gene: TRBJ2-2
CDR3nt: TGTGCCAGCTCAACTAGGAACACCGGGGAGCTGTTTTTT
CDR3aa: CASSTRNTGELFF